A selection of T cell receptor beta chains follows, all from one sample in a study of cytomegalovirus exposure and HLA in healthy donors. The assay was immunoSEQ multiplex PCR, and TCRdb's table has in-frame clones only and misses some. The sample carries about 140,000 clones, roughly 74% recorded once. Sequenced material: PBMCs. These receptors were obtained from a young man in good health and CMV-seropositive. The CDR3 runs from the conserved cysteine through the conserved F or W. A D gene is named only where the DNA matches it firmly. Size values are once, few and many counts, or a class for expanded clones, and some rows have none.

d_call	v_call	j_call	clone_size	cdr3_nt	cdr3_aa
-	TRBV11-3	TRBJ2-7	-	TGTGCCAGCAGCCGCGGTCCCTCCTACGAGCAGTACTTC	CASSRGPSYEQYF
TRBD2	TRBV19	TRBJ2-1	-	TGTGCCAGTAGAGCGGGAGGGCCCCACAATGAGCAGTTCTTC	CASRAGGPHNEQFF
-	TRBV28	TRBJ1-5	many	TGTGCCAGCAGTTTATCTGGGGCGCGAAATCAGCCCCAGCATTTT	CASSLSGARNQPQHF
-	TRBV30	TRBJ1-1	-	TGTGCCTCCACGGGGGGCACTGAAGCTTTCTTT	CASTGGTEAFF
TRBD1	TRBV2	TRBJ2-1	-	TGTGCCAGCAGTGTCCTCACGGGGACAGCCGACAATGAGCAGTTCTTC	CASSVLTGTADNEQFF
TRBD2	TRBV7-9	TRBJ2-1	-	TGTGCCAGCAGCTTAGTGCTAGCGGCCCACAATGAGCAGTTCTTC	CASSLVLAAHNEQFF
-	TRBV4-1	TRBJ2-7	-	TGCGCCAGCAGCCGGACTGACTACTCCTACGAGCAGTACTTC	CASSRTDYSYEQYF
TRBD2	TRBV7-3	TRBJ2-1	-	TGTGCCAGCAGCTTAACGAGAAGCGGGAGTGGGGATGAGCAGTTCTTC	CASSLTRSGSGDEQFF
-	TRBV5-1	TRBJ2-1	-	TGCGCCAGCAGCTCCAAGCGGAGCTCCTACAATGAGCAGTTCTTC	CASSSKRSSYNEQFF
-	TRBV7-8	TRBJ1-1	-	TGTGCCAGCCGGCGCGGCCCGGACACTGAAGCTTTCTTT	CASRRGPDTEAFF
-	TRBV6-6	TRBJ2-5	-	TGTGCCAGCAGTCCCTCCCCCAGGGGGAGGGAGACCCAGTACTTC	CASSPSPRGRETQYF
TRBD2	TRBV28	TRBJ2-3	-	TGTGCCAGCAGCACCAGGACTAGCGGGAGGTTCAATACGCAGTATTTT	CASSTRTSGRFNTQYF
-	TRBV30	TRBJ2-3	-	TGTGCCTGGAGTGTGGGGGGGCTACCATCATCAGATACGCAGTATTTT	CAWSVGGLPSSDTQYF
TRBD1	TRBV11-2	TRBJ2-1	-	TGTGCCAGCAGCTCGGTGACAGGGGGAACCTACAATGAGCAGTTCTTC	CASSSVTGGTYNEQFF
-	TRBV30	TRBJ1-2	-	TGTGCCTGGAGGAACAGAGCTAACTATGGCTACACCTTC	CAWRNRANYGYTF
TRBD2	TRBV10-3	TRBJ2-7	-	TGTGCCATCAGTGAGTCCACGACTAGCGGGTCGGGAGAGCAGTACTTC	CAISESTTSGSGEQYF
-	TRBV4-2	TRBJ2-4	once	TGTGCCAGCAGCCAAGCCGGTGGGCAGGCCAAAAACATTCAGTACTTC	CASSQAGGQAKNIQYF
-	TRBV21-1	TRBJ2-5	-	TGTGCCAGCAGCCCCCAGACAGGGGGCTGGCGGACCCAGTACTTC	CASSPQTGGWRTQYF
TRBD1	TRBV5-6	TRBJ2-7	-	TGTGCCAGCAACGGACAGGGAGTCCTCGAGCAGTACTTC	CASNGQGVLEQYF
-	TRBV7-9	TRBJ1-4	-	TGTGCCAGCAGTTCCAATTGGGGTAATGCGGGTGAAAAACTGTTTTTT	CASSSNWGNAGEKLFF
-	TRBV30	TRBJ1-2	-	TGTGCCTGGAACCCCAGGGAGGACTATGGCTACACCTTC	CAWNPREDYGYTF
TRBD1	TRBV12-5	TRBJ1-1	-	TGTGCTAGTGGTTTGGGTAAGGGGGCTTCTTTGAACACTGAAGCTTTCTTT	CASGLGKGASLNTEAFF
-	TRBV14	TRBJ1-5	once	TGTGCCAGCAGCGCAACCTCGATGACTCCAGCTAATCAGCCCCAGCATTTT	CASSATSMTPANQPQHF
TRBD2	TRBV4-1	TRBJ2-1	-	TGCGCCAGCAGCCACCCAGGACTAGCTCCCTACAATGAGCAGTTCTTC	CASSHPGLAPYNEQFF
-	TRBV6-1	TRBJ1-5	-	TGTGCCAGCAGTGAATTAGGCGGGGGCATTTTGGGCCTATATAGCAATCAGCCCCAGCATTTT	CASSELGGGILGLYSNQPQHF
TRBD2	TRBV27	TRBJ2-2	few	TGTGCCAGCAGTTTACGGCTCCCTAGCGGAGCGACCGGGGAGCTGTTTTTT	CASSLRLPSGATGELFF
TRBD2	TRBV7-9	TRBJ2-7	-	TGTGCCAGTGGGGTGGCGGGCGGGAGTTCCGAGCAGTACTTC	CASGVAGGSSEQYF
-	TRBV9	TRBJ2-3	-	TGTGCCAGCAGCGTCCTCCGAGGAGATACGCAGTATTTT	CASSVLRGDTQYF
TRBD2	TRBV9	TRBJ2-3	-	TGTGCCAGCAGCGTCTATGGGACTAGCGGGGCAGATACGCAGTATTTT	CASSVYGTSGADTQYF